Listed below are T cell receptor beta chains from one sample, sequenced in a study of long-term antiretroviral therapy in people with HIV. Sequencing used immunoSEQ multiplex PCR; TCRdb keeps in-frame clones, though not all of them. The sample lists 20,000 to 30,000 clones; roughly 94% were seen once. The sequencing here drew on unsorted PBMCs, taken almost 5 years after starting antiretroviral therapy. The receptors derive from a woman in her forties or fifties with HIV. Both conserved end residues are part of each CDR3. The D gene is left open where the match is weak. Clone sizes are given selectively: once, few, many, or a class where the clone is expanded.

d_call	clone_size	v_call	j_call	cdr3_nt	cdr3_aa
.	.	TRBV5-4	TRBJ2-5	TGTGCCAGCAGTCCTGGGACGTTGATAGAGACCCAGTACTTC	CASSPGTLIETQYF
.	.	TRBV28	TRBJ2-7	TGTGCCAGCAGTTCGTGGGATTCTACCGAGCAGTACTTC	CASSSWDSTEQYF
TRBD1	.	TRBV9	TRBJ1-4	TGTGCCAGCAGCGCCACAGGGGCCGGCGTCATTAATGAAAAACTGTTTTTT	CASSATGAGVINEKLFF
TRBD1	.	TRBV2	TRBJ1-2	TGTGCCAGCAGGGGTTGGACAGGGTCATATGGCTACACCTTC	CASRGWTGSYGYTF
TRBD1	.	TRBV15	TRBJ2-2	TGTGCCACCAGCAGCCTAGGACAGGCCAGAACCCCGACCACCGGGGAGCTGTTTTTT	CATSSLGQARTPTTGELFF
.	.	TRBV5-1	TRBJ1-3	TGCGCCAGCAGCTTGTTAGGGGTTTCTGGAAACACCATATATTTT	CASSLLGVSGNTIYF
.	.	TRBV27	TRBJ2-1	TGTGCCAGCAGTTTGTACCCACGAGACACCAATGAGCAGTTCTTC	CASSLYPRDTNEQFF
.	.	TRBV18	TRBJ2-7	TGTGCCAGCTCACCGGGGTTCACAGGGAACTACGAGCAGTACTTC	CASSPGFTGNYEQYF
.	.	TRBV5-4	TRBJ1-2	TGTGCCAGCAGCGATACCAGGGGTACCTATGGCTACACCTTC	CASSDTRGTYGYTF
TRBD2	.	TRBV15	TRBJ2-2	TGTGCCACCAGCAGAGATAGGGAGGGAACCGGGGAGCTGATTTTT	CATSRDREGTGELIF
.	.	TRBV2	TRBJ2-2	TGTGCCAGCAGTAACCAGGGCGGCACCGGGGAGCTGTTTTTT	CASSNQGGTGELFF
.	few	TRBV6-5	TRBJ2-7	TGTGCCAGCAGTTACGCGTCGGGGGTCTACGAGCAGTACTTC	CASSYASGVYEQYF
TRBD2	.	TRBV2	TRBJ2-7	TGTGCCAGCAGCCGTCTAGCGGCAAACGAGCAGTACTTC	CASSRLAANEQYF
TRBD1	.	TRBV2	TRBJ1-2	TGTGCCAGCAGTGAATGGACAGGGACATTAGTAGGCTACACCTTC	CASSEWTGTLVGYTF
TRBD2	once	TRBV2	TRBJ2-1	TGTGCCAGCAGGAGCGGGATCTACAATGAGCAGTTCTTC	CASRSGIYNEQFF
TRBD2	.	TRBV10-3	TRBJ2-3	TGTGCCATCAGTACTAGCGGAGGGGGGAGCACAGATACGCAGTATTTT	CAISTSGGGSTDTQYF
TRBD1	once	TRBV12-5	TRBJ2-5	TGTGCTAGTGGTTCACCCCGGACAGGCAACCAAGAGACCCAGTACTTC	CASGSPRTGNQETQYF
.	.	TRBV7-9	TRBJ2-5	TGTGCCAGCTATTCACAAGAGACCCAGTACTTC	CASYSQETQYF
.	once	TRBV7-2	TRBJ2-2	TGTGCCAGCAAGTCGGGACAGAACACCGGGGAGCTGTTTTTT	CASKSGQNTGELFF
.	.	TRBV6-5	TRBJ2-7	TGTGCCAGCAGTTACACTCGACTCAGCTCCTACGAGCAGTACTTC	CASSYTRLSSYEQYF
.	.	TRBV7-9	TRBJ2-2	TGTGCCAGCAGCTTTGAACTTGACGGGGAGCTGTTTTTT	CASSFELDGELFF
TRBD2	.	TRBV4-1	TRBJ2-1	TGCGCCAGCAGCCAGGGCATTCCGGGACTAGTTAACGATCATGAGCAGTTCTTC	CASSQGIPGLVNDHEQFF
.	.	TRBV7-2	TRBJ1-1	TGTGCCAGCAGCTTAGTGGGGGGTATGACGACGAACACTGAAGCTTTCTTT	CASSLVGGMTTNTEAFF
.	.	TRBV10-3	TRBJ2-5	TGTGCCATCAGTGAGGGGGCCGAAGAGACCCAGTACTTC	CAISEGAEETQYF
TRBD2	.	TRBV2	TRBJ2-2	TGTGCCAGCACCCCTAGCGGGAGAGGTACCGGGGAGCTGTTTTTT	CASTPSGRGTGELFF
TRBD1	once	TRBV5-1	TRBJ1-2	TGCGCCAGCAGCTATGGGGACAGGGATGGCTACACCTTC	CASSYGDRDGYTF
.	once	TRBV7-2	TRBJ1-2	TGTGCCAGCAGGTTTTTGAGGGGCGCCGACTATGGCTACACCTTC	CASRFLRGADYGYTF
TRBD1	.	TRBV5-1	TRBJ1-2	TGCGCCAGCAGCCCCGACAGGGGAGAAAGGAGTAACTATGGCTACACCTTC	CASSPDRGERSNYGYTF
TRBD2	once	TRBV18	TRBJ2-1	TGTGCCAGCTCACCACTAGCGGGGACCTCCTCCTACAATGAGCAGTTCTTC	CASSPLAGTSSYNEQFF
TRBD2	.	TRBV19	TRBJ2-7	TGTGCCAGTAGTATTGTCGGGCTAGCGGGAGAATACGAGCAGTACTTC	CASSIVGLAGEYEQYF
.	few	TRBV6-1	TRBJ1-2	TGTGCCAGCAGCGAGGGCGGCCTGCCCTATGGCTACACCTTC	CASSEGGLPYGYTF
.	.	TRBV28	TRBJ1-2	TGTGCCAGCAGGTTGAGACTCAGCTTAGCTAACTATGGCTACACCTTC	CASRLRLSLANYGYTF
TRBD2	.	TRBV5-8	TRBJ2-7	TGTGCCAGCAGGGTTAGCGGGAGCTACGAGCAGTACTTC	CASRVSGSYEQYF
.	.	TRBV12-5	TRBJ2-1	TGTGCTAGTGGTTTGGTAAGAAGGGACAATGAGCAGTTCTTC	CASGLVRRDNEQFF
.	once	TRBV11-3	TRBJ1-1	TGTGCCAGCATCACGGAAGCTTTCTTT	CASITEAFF
.	.	TRBV27	TRBJ2-1	TGTGCCAGCAGCACCCCGGGGGGCAGGGATGAGCAGTTCTTC	CASSTPGGRDEQFF
.	.	TRBV7-3	TRBJ2-1	TGTGCCAGCAGCTTTGGGGGGTTACAGCGAAACAATGAGCAGTTCTTC	CASSFGGLQRNNEQFF
.	.	TRBV7-9	TRBJ2-7	TGTGCCAGCAGCTTAGATGTGGGAGAGCAGTACTTC	CASSLDVGEQYF
TRBD1	.	TRBV19	TRBJ2-7	TGTGCCAGTAGTATAGGGACAGGTTACTACGAGCAGTACTTC	CASSIGTGYYEQYF
.	once	TRBV9	TRBJ2-1	TGTGCCAGCGGGGAGAGCGGTTACCCCTACAATGAGCAGTTCTTC	CASGESGYPYNEQFF
TRBD2	once	TRBV7-7	TRBJ2-7	TGTGCTAGCAGCTCGGGACTAGCGGGAGTGAGGGAGCAGTACTTC	CASSSGLAGVREQYF
.	.	TRBV7-9	TRBJ1-2	TGTGCCAGCAGCTTTGATGGACAGCTCCTTAACTATGGCTACACCTTC	CASSFDGQLLNYGYTF
TRBD2	.	TRBV5-1	TRBJ2-7	TGCGCCAGCAGCTTGGGGCCTAGCGGACTAAACGAGCAGTACTTC	CASSLGPSGLNEQYF
TRBD1	.	TRBV11-2	TRBJ1-2	TGTGCCAGCAGCTTCTTTGGACAGGCAGTGAGATACACCTTC	CASSFFGQAVRYTF